The 7 T cell receptor beta chains below were found in one sample sequenced in a study of blood T cells in healthy people across ages. Together with a sample-barcoded 5' primer, a J-beta primer mix was included in a second PCR lasting roughly 6 to 12 cycles. MiXCR was run by TCRdb on the 5' RACE reads, yielding one entry per CDR3 protein. Altogether 1.5 million to 2 million distinct CDR3 sequences are present, roughly 32% being singletons, with the ten largest covering around 10%. Sequenced input: blood. These receptors were collected from a woman aged 30 to 39 in good health.

The rearrangement uses TRBV6-5 and TRBJ2-7; possible D gene TRBD1, 5 bases. The CDR3 has 14 residues. V shed 0 bases and J shed 3 bases, with 9 bases lying between them. CDR1 and CDR2 from the germline V gene are MNHEY and SVGAGI. The CDR3 DNA follows: TGTGCCAGCAGTTACTCGAGTGACAGCTACGAGCAGTACTTC. Translation gives CASSYSSDSYEQYF.

This clonotype was detected only a few times. The genes are TRBV9 and TRBJ1-4; TRBD1 might be the D (5 bases). Germline CDR1 is SGDLS and CDR2 is YYNGEE. The CDR3 contains 18 residues. Trimming took 3 bases from V and 7 from J, leaving 25 bases between them. This CDR3 reads CASSGFPMSWDLIEKLFF. Here the CDR3 DNA reads TGTGCCAGCAGCGGCTTCCCGATGTCGTGGGACTTGATTGAAAAACTGTTTTTT.

The genes are TRBV20-1 and TRBJ2-7; D unresolved. V shed 3 bases and J shed 2 bases, with 17 bases lying between them. The CDR3 totals 15 residues. Germline CDR1 reads DFQATT; CDR2 reads SNEGSKA (reference sequence). CDR3 DNA: TGCAGTGCTAGTTCTGTCGGTCAAGGGCCCTACGAGCAGTACTTC. Translation: CSASSVGQGPYEQYF.

This clonotype has just one count. A read error may be the cause here, since a much bigger clone is one base away. This chain connects TRBV10-3 to TRBJ2-7; no definite D call. Per germline, CDR1 ENHRY and CDR2 SYGVKD. The length of the CDR3 is 13 residues. Trimming stripped 6 bases from V and 4 bases from J, with 13 bases between. The CDR3 loop reads CAISLPEKYEQYF. The CDR3 bases are TGTGCCATCAGCCTTCCGGAGAAATACGAGCAGTACTTC.

This rearrangement joins TRBV20-1 to TRBJ2-7; TRBD1 matches at 9 bases. The CDR3 contains 12 residues. CDR1 and CDR2 from the germline V gene are DFQATT and SNEGSKA (reference sequence). V shed 4 bases and J 5 bases; nucleotides not matched to a gene: 3. The DNA for the CDR3 is TGCAGTGCTACGGACAGGGGAAACGAGCAGTACTTC. Protein sequence: CSATDRGNEQYF.

The chain employs TRBV19 and TRBJ1-2; TRBD1 might be the D (5 bases). The ends were cut back, 5 bases at V and 4 bases at J, with 17 bases in the middle. The CDR3 spans 15 residues. Per the germline V gene, CDR1 is LNHDA and CDR2 is SQIVND (reference sequence). The chain's CDR3 is CASSSRLGDPYGYTF. The CDR3 coding sequence is TGTGCCAGTAGTTCCCGATTAGGGGATCCCTATGGCTACACCTTC.

This sequence joins TRBV5-1 and TRBJ2-7; TRBD1 matches 7 bases. CDR1 and CDR2 (germline): SGHRS, YFSETQ. The CDR3 length is 15 residues. V lost 1 base to trimming and J lost 0 bases; unmatched junction nucleotides: 4. The CDR3 nucleotides read TGCGCCAGCAGCTTGATGGGGGACAGCTCCTACGAGCAGTACTTC. It encodes CASSLMGDSSYEQYF.